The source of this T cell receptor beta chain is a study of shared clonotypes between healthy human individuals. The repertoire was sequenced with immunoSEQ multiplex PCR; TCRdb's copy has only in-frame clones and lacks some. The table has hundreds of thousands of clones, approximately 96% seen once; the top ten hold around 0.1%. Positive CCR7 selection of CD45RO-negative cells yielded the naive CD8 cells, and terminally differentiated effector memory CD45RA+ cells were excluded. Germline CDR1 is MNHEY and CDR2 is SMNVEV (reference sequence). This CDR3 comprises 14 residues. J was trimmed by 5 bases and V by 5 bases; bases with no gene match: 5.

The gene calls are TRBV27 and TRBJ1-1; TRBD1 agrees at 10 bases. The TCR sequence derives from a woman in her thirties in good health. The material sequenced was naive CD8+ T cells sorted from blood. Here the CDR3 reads CASSPGQGRTEAFF. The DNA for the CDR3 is TGTGCCAGCAGTCCGGGACAGGGGCGGACTGAAGCTTTCTTT.